Below are 7 T cell receptor beta chains sequenced from a single sample in a study of blood T cell repertoires in COVID-19. The assay was immunoSEQ multiplex PCR, and TCRdb's table has in-frame clones only and misses some. Of some 120,000 clones in the sample, around 85% were seen once. Sequences were obtained from peripheral blood. All receptors come from a human donor in a cohort sampled during active COVID-19.

This clone was recorded only once. The chain employs TRBV3-1 (or the pseudogene TRBV3-2) and TRBJ1-3; 7 bases map to TRBD1. The germline CDR1 and CDR2 sequences are LGHDT and YNNKEL (reference sequence). J gave up 2 bases and V 0 bases, and 1 base lay outside the gene matches. This CDR3 region has 15 residues. CDR3 amino acids: CASSQDTGAGNTIYF. In DNA, the CDR3 is TGTGCCAGCAGCCAAGATACAGGGGCTGGAAACACCATATATTTT.

The rearrangement links TRBV5-1 to TRBJ2-2; D possibly corresponds to TRBD1 (5 bases). The CDR3 loop spans 15 amino acids. The V gene lost 0 bases and the J gene lost 7 bases, with 13 bases spanning the gap. Germline V gives CDR1 SGHRS, CDR2 YFSETQ. The DNA of the CDR3 is TGCGCCAGCAGCTTGGGGGGCGCTCTGGACGGGGAGCTGTTTTTT. It is translated as CASSLGGALDGELFF.

This clone was counted once. The CDR3 DNA sequence: TGTGCCAGCAGCTTGGCGGGAGGGATCTCAGATACGCAGTATTTT. It encodes CASSLAGGISDTQYF. The chain uses TRBV5-4 and TRBJ2-3; the match to TRBD2 covers 8 bases. Germline loops: CDR1 SGHNT, CDR2 YYREEE (reference sequence). This CDR3 region has 15 residues. The junction had 4 bases not matched to a gene; V was cut back by 0 bases and J by 4 bases.

The chain has TRBV6-2 or TRBV6-3 and TRBJ2-1, with 8 bases that match TRBD1. Germline CDR1 MNHEY, CDR2 SVGEGT. With V trimmed by 5 bases and J by 4 bases, 10 bases remained unmatched. The CDR3 runs 16 residues. The DNA for the CDR3 is TGTGCCAGCAGTGCGACCGGGACAGGAAAATACAATGAGCAGTTCTTC. Amino acid sequence: CASSATGTGKYNEQFF.

V is TRBV19 and J is TRBJ1-5, with 9 bases lining up with TRBD1. The J segment lost 5 bases and the V segment lost 8 bases, leaving 16 bases of the junction unmatched. The CDR3 is made up of 17 amino acids. Germline CDR1 reads LNHDA; CDR2 reads SQIVND (reference sequence). Here the CDR3 DNA reads TGTGCCAGTGGTGCGGGACAGGGTAGGATCAGGGATCAGCCCCAGCATTTT. This codes for CASGAGQGRIRDQPQHF.

The chain couples TRBV6-6 to TRBJ1-4; 10 bases align to TRBD1. The ends lost 6 bases at V and 5 bases at J; junction bases unmatched: 3. CDR3 length equals 14 residues. Germline V gene data show CDR1 as MNHNY and CDR2 as SVGAGI (reference sequence). CDR3 sequence (DNA): TGTGCCAGCAGCCGGGACAGGGGAAATGAAAAACTGTTTTTT. Residues: CASSRDRGNEKLFF.

The chain carries TRBV2 and TRBJ1-6; D is possibly TRBD1 (6 bases). The V and J ends lost 1 base and 7 bases respectively, with 11 bases between them. This CDR3 is built from 15 residues. Germline V gene sequence: CDR1 SNHLY, CDR2 FYNNEI. The CDR3 bases are TGTGCCAGCAGTGAAGGTACAGGGCCCAATTCACCCCTCCACTTT. This encodes CASSEGTGPNSPLHF. The full variable domain, its missing parts supplied by reference TRBV2 and TRBJ1-6, is EPEVTQTPSHQVTQMGQEVILRCVPISNHLYFYWYRQILGQKVEFLVSFYNNEISEKSEIFDDQFSVERPDGSNFTLKIRSTKLEDSAMYFCASSEGTGPNSPLHFGNGTRLTVT.